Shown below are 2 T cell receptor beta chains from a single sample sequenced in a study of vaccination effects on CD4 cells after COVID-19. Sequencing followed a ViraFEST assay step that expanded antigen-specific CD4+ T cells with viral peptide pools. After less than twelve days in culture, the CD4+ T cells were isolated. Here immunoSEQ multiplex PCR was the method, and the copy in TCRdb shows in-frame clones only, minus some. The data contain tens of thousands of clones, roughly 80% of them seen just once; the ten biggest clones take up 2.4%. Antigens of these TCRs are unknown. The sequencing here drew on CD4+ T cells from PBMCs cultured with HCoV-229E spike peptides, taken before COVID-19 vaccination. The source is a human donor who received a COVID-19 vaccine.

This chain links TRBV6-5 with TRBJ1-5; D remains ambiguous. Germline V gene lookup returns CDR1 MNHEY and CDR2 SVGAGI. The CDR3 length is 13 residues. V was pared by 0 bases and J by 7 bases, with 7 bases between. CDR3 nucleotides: TGTGCCAGCAGTTACTCCGTGTTACAGCCCCAGCATTTT. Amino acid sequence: CASSYSVLQPQHF.

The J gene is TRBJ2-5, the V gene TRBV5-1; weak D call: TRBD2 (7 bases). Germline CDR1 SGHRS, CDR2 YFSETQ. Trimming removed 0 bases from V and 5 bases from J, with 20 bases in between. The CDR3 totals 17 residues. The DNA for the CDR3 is TGCGCCAGCAGCTTGGTCGCGGCAGGGGAGGGCCGGGAGACCCAGTACTTC. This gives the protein CASSLVAAGEGRETQYF. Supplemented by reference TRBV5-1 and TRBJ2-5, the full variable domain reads KAGVTQTPRYLIKTRGQQVTLSCSPISGHRSVSWYQQTPGQGLQFLFEYFSETQRNKGNFPGRFSGRQFSNSRSEMNVSTLELGDSALYLCASSLVAAGEGRETQYFGPGTRLLVL.